This TCR beta chain was identified during a study of cytomegalovirus exposure and HLA in healthy donors. The PCR contained 60 Vbeta and 13 Jbeta primers. The assay was immunoSEQ multiplex PCR, and TCRdb's table has in-frame clones only and misses some. The sample includes 160,000 or so clones, roughly 75% of them seen just once. CDR3 length equals 13 residues. V was clipped by 1 base and J by 8 bases, with 10 bases between them. In germline, CDR1 is SGHNT, CDR2 YENEEA. This TCR came from a man in his forties in good health and CMV-seronegative. V usage is TRBV11-3 and J usage is TRBJ2-3, with unresolved D. The sequencing input was PBMCs. CDR3 bases: TGTGCCAGCAGCTTAGGCGGTGTTGGTACGCAGTATTTT. It is translated as CASSLGGVGTQYF.